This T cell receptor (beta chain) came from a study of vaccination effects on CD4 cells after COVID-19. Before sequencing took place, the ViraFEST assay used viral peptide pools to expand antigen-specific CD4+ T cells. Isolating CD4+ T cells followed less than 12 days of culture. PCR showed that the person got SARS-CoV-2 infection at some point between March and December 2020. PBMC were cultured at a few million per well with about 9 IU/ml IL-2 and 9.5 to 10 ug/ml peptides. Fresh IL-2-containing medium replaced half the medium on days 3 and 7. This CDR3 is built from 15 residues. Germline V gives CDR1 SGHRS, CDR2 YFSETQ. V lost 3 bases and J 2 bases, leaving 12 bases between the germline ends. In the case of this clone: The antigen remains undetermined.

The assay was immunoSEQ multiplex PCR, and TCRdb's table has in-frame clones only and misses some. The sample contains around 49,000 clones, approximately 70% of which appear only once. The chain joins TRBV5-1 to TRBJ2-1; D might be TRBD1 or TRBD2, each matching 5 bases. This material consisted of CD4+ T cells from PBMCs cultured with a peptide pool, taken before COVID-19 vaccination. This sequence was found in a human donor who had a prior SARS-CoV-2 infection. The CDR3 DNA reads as TGCGCCAGCAGCTCCATTCGGGGCACCTACAATGAGCAGTTCTTC. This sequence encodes CASSSIRGTYNEQFF.